This passage covers 3 T cell receptor beta chains from one sample sequenced in a study of cytomegalovirus exposure and HLA in healthy donors. PCR primers comprised 60 Vbeta and 13 Jbeta primers. Only in-frame clones appear in the TCRdb table, and some are missing; sequencing was by immunoSEQ multiplex PCR. The sample shows roughly 130,000 clones, 80% to 90% of them seen only once. The material sequenced was PBMCs. The receptors originated from a woman between 40 and 50 years old in good health and CMV-seropositive.

The chain recombines TRBV10-3 with TRBJ2-2, with TRBD2 matching over 13 bases. The V and J ends lost 2 bases and 6 bases, in that order; junction bases with no gene match: 6. CDR3 length equals 17 residues. Germline assignment: CDR1 ENHRY and CDR2 SYGVKD. CDR3 DNA: TGTGCCATCAGTGAGGGGAGACTAGCGGGAGGTCCCGGGGAGCTGTTTTTT. Translating gives CAISEGRLAGGPGELFF.

This clone was detected once. The chain is built from TRBV28 and TRBJ1-3; 8 bases line up with TRBD1. The CDR3 totals 17 residues. The V gene end was trimmed by 5 bases and the J gene end by 0 bases; junction bases not matched to a gene: 9. CDR1 is MDHEN, CDR2 SYDVKM, per germline. Written as DNA, the CDR3 is TGTGCCAGCAGTCCATGGACAGGGCCCCGCTCTGGAAACACCATATATTTT. Translated: CASSPWTGPRSGNTIYF.

This clone was seen only once. The rearrangement links TRBV15 to TRBJ2-3; TRBD2 is a possible D gene (5 bases). V was trimmed by 3 bases and J by 6 bases, leaving 16 bases between them. The CDR3 totals 15 residues. Germline V gene data show CDR1 as LNHNV and CDR2 as YYDKDF (reference sequence). The CDR3: CATSRDSGTIDTQYF. CDR3 DNA sequence: TGTGCCACCAGCAGGGACTCCGGAACTATTGATACGCAGTATTTT.